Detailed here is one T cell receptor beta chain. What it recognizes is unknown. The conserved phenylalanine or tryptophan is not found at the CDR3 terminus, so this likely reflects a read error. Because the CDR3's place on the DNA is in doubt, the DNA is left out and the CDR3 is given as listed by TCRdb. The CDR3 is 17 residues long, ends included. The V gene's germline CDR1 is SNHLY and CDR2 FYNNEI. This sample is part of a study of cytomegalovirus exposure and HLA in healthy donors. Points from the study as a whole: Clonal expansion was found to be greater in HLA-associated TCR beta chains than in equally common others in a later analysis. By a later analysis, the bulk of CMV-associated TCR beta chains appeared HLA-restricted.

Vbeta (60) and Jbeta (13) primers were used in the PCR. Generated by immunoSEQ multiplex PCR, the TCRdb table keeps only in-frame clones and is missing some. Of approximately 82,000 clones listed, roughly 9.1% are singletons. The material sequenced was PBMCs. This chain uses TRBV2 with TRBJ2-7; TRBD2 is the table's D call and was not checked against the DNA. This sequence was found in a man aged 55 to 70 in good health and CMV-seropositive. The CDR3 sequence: CASSEFSTPGPDYEQSS.